The 22 T cell receptor beta chains presented below share a single source sample, sequenced in a study of blood T cell repertoires in COVID-19. Generated by immunoSEQ multiplex PCR, the TCRdb table keeps only in-frame clones and is missing some. The data show approximately 310,000 clones, around 85% seen once. Sequenced: PBMCs or T cells enriched from blood (not recorded which). All receptors come from a woman aged 25-40 years who had been exposed to COVID-19.

V usage is TRBV4-1 and J usage is TRBJ1-5, with 9 nucleotides matching TRBD1. CDR1 and CDR2 from the germline V gene are MGHRA and YSYEKL. The CDR3 has 17 residues. J was trimmed by 3 bases and V by 2 bases; bases with no gene match: 8. Written as DNA, the CDR3 is TGCGCCAGCAGCCAATATTCGGGACAGGGTAACAATCAGCCCCAGCATTTT. Protein: CASSQYSGQGNNQPQHF.

The chain is built from TRBV6-1 and TRBJ1-2; possible D gene TRBD1, 6 bases. This CDR3 is built from 16 residues. Trimming removed 0 bases at V and 5 bases at J, with 16 bases between. Germline CDR1 is MNHNS and CDR2 is SASEGT. The CDR3 bases are TGTGCCAGCAGTGAAGCGGCTGTAACAGGGATTTATGGCTACACCTTC. Translated: CASSEAAVTGIYGYTF.

This clone came up a few times. The chain links TRBV5-1 to TRBJ1-2; D might be TRBD1 (5 bases). V lost 6 bases and J 2 bases, leaving 17 bases between the germline ends. Per the germline V gene, CDR1 is SGHRS and CDR2 is YFSETQ. The CDR3 is 15 amino acids. The CDR3 sequence: CASTDSGGKNYGYTF. Written as DNA, the CDR3 is TGCGCCAGCACCGACTCCGGGGGGAAGAACTATGGCTACACCTTC.

V is TRBV11-2 and J is TRBJ2-2, with 12 positions matching TRBD2. The CDR3 runs to 15 residues. Looked up from germline, CDR1 is SGHAT and CDR2 is FQNNGV. V lost 4 bases to trimming and J lost 5 bases; unmatched junction nucleotides: 2. The CDR3 protein is CASSSSGRETGELFF. The CDR3 DNA follows: TGTGCCAGCAGCTCTAGCGGGAGGGAAACCGGGGAGCTGTTTTTT.

V gene TRBV28 combines with J gene TRBJ1-3; tentatively, D is TRBD1 (6 bases). Germline CDR1 MDHEN, CDR2 SYDVKM. V gave up 7 bases and J gave up 2 bases, with 15 bases separating them. The CDR3 runs to 15 residues. The CDR3, as DNA: TGTGCCAGCATCGCCATACAGGGAACTGGAAACACCATATATTTT. This translates into CASIAIQGTGNTIYF.

The chain joins TRBV3-1 (or the pseudogene TRBV3-2) to TRBJ2-1; 8 positions match TRBD2. J was trimmed by 9 bases and V by 1 base; bases with no gene match: 8. Germline CDR1 and CDR2: LGHDT and YNNKEL (reference sequence). The CDR3 is 15 amino acids. The CDR3 DNA reads TGTGCCAGCAGCCAAGGATTTCTAGCGGGTGGTGAGCAGTTCTTC. It yields the protein CASSQGFLAGGEQFF.

The V call is TRBV3-1 (or the pseudogene TRBV3-2), the J call TRBJ2-7; 8 nucleotides line up with TRBD2. The V segment lost 0 bases and the J segment 2 bases; nucleotides outside the gene matches: 12. The CDR3 has 18 residues. Germline CDR1 reads LGHDT; CDR2 reads YNNKEL (reference sequence). CDR3 loop: CASSQDSLAGLPTYEQYF. The CDR3, as DNA: TGTGCCAGCAGCCAAGATTCCCTAGCGGGCCTTCCCACCTACGAGCAGTACTTC.

V usage is TRBV18 and J usage is TRBJ2-7, with 8 bases lining up with TRBD1. The CDR3 loop spans 14 amino acids. Germline trimming cut 2 bases from V and 5 bases from J; bases unmatched to any gene: 5. Germline-derived CDR1 and CDR2 are KGHSH and LQKENI. CDR3 nucleotide sequence: TGTGCCAGCTCACCAGGACAGGGTAGACACGAGCAGTACTTC. Protein product: CASSPGQGRHEQYF. The full variable domain, in which reference TRBV18 and TRBJ2-7 provide the parts outside the CDR3, is NAGVMQNPRHLVRRRGQEARLRCSPMKGHSHVYWYRQLPEEGLKFMVYLQKENIIDESGMPKERFSAEFPKEGPSILRIQQVVRGDSAAYFCASSPGQGRHEQYFGPGTRLTVT.

V gene TRBV19 combines with J gene TRBJ1-2; 9 bases line up with TRBD1. The ends lost 8 bases at V and 2 bases at J; junction bases unmatched: 6. The CDR3 contains 14 residues. Per the germline V gene, CDR1 is LNHDA and CDR2 is SQIVND (reference sequence). The CDR3 DNA sequence: TGTGCCAGTCGGACAGGGGCTACGAACTATGGCTACACCTTC. Protein product: CASRTGATNYGYTF.

This clone appeared a single time. The rearrangement uses TRBV7-8 and TRBJ1-6, with a possible D match to TRBD1 (6 bases). The CDR3 totals 16 residues. In germline, CDR1 is SGHVS, CDR2 FQNEAQ. The ends were cut back, 5 bases at V and 1 base at J, with 12 bases in the middle. The CDR3 bases are TGTGCCAGCAGCCTTGGGGGGGCATCCTATAATTCACCCCTCCACTTT. Its protein is CASSLGGASYNSPLHF.

The genes are TRBV28 and TRBJ2-7; 12 positions agree with TRBD2. Germline CDR1 MDHEN, CDR2 SYDVKM. The J segment lost 3 bases and the V segment lost 5 bases, leaving 5 bases of the junction unmatched. The CDR3 sequence is 15 residues long. This chain's CDR3 is CASSQGTSGLYEQYF. The CDR3, as DNA: TGTGCCAGCAGTCAAGGGACTAGCGGGCTCTACGAGCAGTACTTC.

The chain joins TRBV10-3 to TRBJ1-2; perhaps TRBD1 as D (5 bases). The CDR3 length is 16 residues. Germline V gene sequence: CDR1 ENHRY, CDR2 SYGVKD. V was pared by 3 bases and J by 4 bases, with 18 bases between. The CDR3, as DNA: TGTGCCATCAGTGACGTCAGGGTGGGTACTGGCTATGGCTACACCTTC. Its translation is CAISDVRVGTGYGYTF.

This chain joins TRBV5-1 and TRBJ2-3, with TRBD2 identical over 10 bases. V gave up 4 bases and J gave up 3 bases; unmatched junction bases: 8. The germline V gene encodes CDR1 SGHRS and CDR2 YFSETQ. The CDR3 extends over 16 amino acids. The CDR3 spells CASSPLSSGRTDTQYF. The CDR3 nucleotides are TGCGCCAGCAGCCCCCTATCTAGCGGGAGAACAGATACGCAGTATTTT.

The rearrangement uses TRBV7-2 and TRBJ2-7, with 7 bases fitting TRBD1. CDR1 is SGHTA, CDR2 FQGNSA, per germline. The CDR3 runs to 18 residues. The J segment lost 1 base and the V segment lost 2 bases, leaving 14 bases of the junction unmatched. CDR3 residues: CASSLLPHTDRYSYEQYF. Written as DNA, the CDR3 is TGTGCCAGCAGCTTACTACCGCATACGGACAGGTATTCCTACGAGCAGTACTTC.

The gene calls are TRBV28 and TRBJ1-1, with 7 bases fitting TRBD1. The trim removed 3 bases at V and 1 base at J, leaving 8 bases unmatched. The CDR3 runs 16 residues. Looked up from germline, CDR1 is MDHEN and CDR2 is SYDVKM. The CDR3 nucleotides read TGTGCCAGCAGTTTTAGGACAGGTAAGAGGAACACTGAAGCTTTCTTT. Translation: CASSFRTGKRNTEAFF. The full variable domain, in which reference TRBV28 and TRBJ1-1 provide the parts outside the CDR3, is DVKVTQSSRYLVKRTGEKVFLECVQDMDHENMFWYRQDPGLGLRLIYFSYDVKMKEKGDIPEGYSVSREKKERFSLILESASTNQTSMYLCASSFRTGKRNTEAFFGQGTRLTVV.

Turning to this clone: The sample has other DNA sequences that encode this CDR3 too. The V gene is TRBV12-3 or TRBV12-4, the J gene TRBJ2-5; perhaps TRBD2 as D (6 bases). V lost 5 bases and J 5 bases, leaving 9 bases between the germline ends. The CDR3 runs 12 residues. The CDR3 DNA reads TGTGCCAGCAGTCCAGGAGGGGAGACCCAGTACTTC. Translation gives CASSPGGETQYF.

The V and J genes are TRBV19 and TRBJ2-5, with 9 bases identical to TRBD1. The V and J ends lost 5 bases and 5 bases, in that order; junction bases with no gene match: 9. CDR1 and CDR2 from the germline V gene are LNHDA and SQIVND (reference sequence). This CDR3 contains 15 residues. In nucleotides, the CDR3 is TGTGCCAGTAGTGGGGACAGGGCCAAGGGGGAGACCCAGTACTTC. Protein product: CASSGDRAKGETQYF.

The chain employs TRBV29-1 and TRBJ1-2, with unresolved D. V lost 3 bases to trimming and J lost 1 base, with 6 bases between them. CDR1 SQVTM and CDR2 ANQGSEA come from the germline V gene. CDR3 length: 12 residues. The CDR3 reads CSVDEGNYGYTF. CDR3 sequence (DNA): TGCAGCGTTGATGAGGGTAACTATGGCTACACCTTC. The whole variable domain, filled in from reference TRBV29-1 and TRBJ1-2, reads SAVISQKPSRDICQRGTSLTIQCQVDSQVTMMFWYRQQPGQSLTLIATANQGSEATYESGFVIDKFPISRPNLTFSTLTVSNMSPEDSSIYLCSVDEGNYGYTFGSGTRLTVV.

The gene calls are TRBV24-1 and TRBJ2-1; perhaps TRBD1 as D (5 bases). CDR1 is KGHDR, CDR2 SFDVKD, per germline. V lost 5 bases and J lost 3, with 13 bases in between. The CDR3 sequence is 15 residues long. CDR3: CATSAPRGDYNEQFF. Written as DNA, the CDR3 is TGTGCCACCAGTGCCCCTAGGGGCGACTACAATGAGCAGTTCTTC.

J is TRBJ2-7 and V is TRBV27; the D gene is possibly TRBD1 (6 bases). Germline loops: CDR1 MNHEY, CDR2 SMNVEV (reference sequence). The CDR3 has 14 residues. The ends were cut back, 8 bases at V and 2 bases at J, with 16 bases in the middle. The CDR3 is CASAPGQIPYEQYF. The DNA for the CDR3 is TGTGCCAGCGCCCCCGGACAGATCCCCTACGAGCAGTACTTC.

The gene calls are TRBV30 and TRBJ2-5; TRBD1 aligns across 10 bases. Germline V gene sequence: CDR1 GTSNPN, CDR2 SVGIG (reference sequence). With 8 bases clipped from V and 1 base from J, the junction kept 1 base outside the gene matches. The CDR3 covers 12 residues. CDR3 coding DNA: TGTGCCAGACAGGGGGCCCAAGAGACCCAGTACTTC. Protein product: CARQGAQETQYF. Full variable domain (missing parts from reference TRBV30 and TRBJ2-5): SQTIHQWPATLVQPVGSPLSLECTVEGTSNPNLYWYRQAAGRGLQLLFYSVGIGQISSEVPQNLSASRPQDRQFILSSKKLLLSDSGFYLCARQGAQETQYFGPGTRLLVL.

This clone was counted a single time. V and J are TRBV12-3 or TRBV12-4 and TRBJ2-1; 9 bases are shared with TRBD2. This CDR3 has 13 residues. J was trimmed by 4 bases and V by 8 bases; bases with no gene match: 3. The CDR3 region is CASRLAEYNEQFF. CDR3 nucleotides: TGTGCCAGCCGACTAGCGGAATACAATGAGCAGTTCTTC.